This T cell receptor (beta chain) was profiled in a study of cytomegalovirus exposure and HLA in healthy donors. Whole-study results and caveats: According to reports, the classifier identified cytomegalovirus status with high specificity and sensitivity.

Turning to this clone: What it binds is unknown.

This CDR3 region has 13 residues. Per the germline V gene, CDR1 is SGDLS and CDR2 is YYNGEE. Trimming pared 3 bases from V and 1 base from J, leaving 6 bases between. Measured with immunoSEQ multiplex PCR; TCRdb has only the in-frame clones, and not every one. The sample lists roughly 56,000 clones, over 75% occurring once. What was sequenced was PBMCs. The clonotype originates from a woman aged 25 to 45 in good health and CMV-seronegative. The rearrangement links TRBV9 to TRBJ2-3; no reliable D call. The CDR3 nucleotides are TGTGCCAGCAGCGAAAGCGGCACAGATACGCAGTATTTT. Translation: CASSESGTDTQYF.